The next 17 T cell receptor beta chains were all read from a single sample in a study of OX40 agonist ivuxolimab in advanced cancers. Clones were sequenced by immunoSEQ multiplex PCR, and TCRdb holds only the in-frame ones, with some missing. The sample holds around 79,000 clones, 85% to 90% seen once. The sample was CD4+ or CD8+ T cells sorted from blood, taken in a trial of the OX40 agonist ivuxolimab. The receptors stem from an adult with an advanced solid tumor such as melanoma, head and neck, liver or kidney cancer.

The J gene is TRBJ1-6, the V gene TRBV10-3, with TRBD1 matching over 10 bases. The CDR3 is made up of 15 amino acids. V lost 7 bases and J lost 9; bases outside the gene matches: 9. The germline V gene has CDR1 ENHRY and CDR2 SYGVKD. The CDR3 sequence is CAINDRGRIGSPLHF. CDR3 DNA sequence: TGTGCCATCAACGACAGGGGGCGGATCGGTTCACCCCTCCACTTT.

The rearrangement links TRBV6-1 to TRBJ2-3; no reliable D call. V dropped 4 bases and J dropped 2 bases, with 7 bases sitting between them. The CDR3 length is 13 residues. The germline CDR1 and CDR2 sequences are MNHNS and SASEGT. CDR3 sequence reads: CASSVSATDTQYF. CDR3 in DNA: TGTGCCAGCAGTGTATCGGCCACAGATACGCAGTATTTT.

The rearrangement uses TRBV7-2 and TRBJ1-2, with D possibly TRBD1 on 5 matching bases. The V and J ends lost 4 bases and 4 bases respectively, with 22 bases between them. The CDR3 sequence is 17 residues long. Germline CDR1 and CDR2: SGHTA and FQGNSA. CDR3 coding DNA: TGTGCCAGCAGCTCCGCTCAAGGGGCTGGGGTTACCTATGGCTACACCTTC. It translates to CASSSAQGAGVTYGYTF.

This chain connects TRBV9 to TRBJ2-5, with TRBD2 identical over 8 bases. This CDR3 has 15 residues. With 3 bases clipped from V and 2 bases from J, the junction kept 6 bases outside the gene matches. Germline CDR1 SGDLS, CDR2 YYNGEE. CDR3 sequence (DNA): TGTGCCAGCAGCGCCCGCGAGCGGGAGCAAGAGACCCAGTACTTC. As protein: CASSAREREQETQYF.

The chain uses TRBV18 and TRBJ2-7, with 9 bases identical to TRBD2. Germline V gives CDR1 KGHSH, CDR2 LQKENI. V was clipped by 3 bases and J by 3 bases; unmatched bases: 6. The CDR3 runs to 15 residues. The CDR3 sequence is CASSPGASGDYEQYF. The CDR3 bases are TGTGCCAGCTCACCGGGGGCTAGCGGGGACTACGAGCAGTACTTC.

CDR3 sequence: CASSLGRLTGELFF. The CDR3 DNA follows: TGTGCCAGCAGCTTGGGGCGACTCACCGGGGAGCTGTTTTTT. The genes are TRBV5-4 and TRBJ2-2; D remains unclear. V gave up 0 bases and J gave up 4 bases, with 7 bases separating them. Per the germline V gene, CDR1 is SGHNT and CDR2 is YYREEE (reference sequence). The CDR3 has 14 amino acids.

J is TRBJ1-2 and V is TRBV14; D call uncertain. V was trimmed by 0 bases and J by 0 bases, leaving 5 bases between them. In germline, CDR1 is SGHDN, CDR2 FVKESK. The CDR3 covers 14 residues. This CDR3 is CASSQDRTNYGYTF. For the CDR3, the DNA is TGTGCCAGCAGCCAAGATAGAACTAACTATGGCTACACCTTC.

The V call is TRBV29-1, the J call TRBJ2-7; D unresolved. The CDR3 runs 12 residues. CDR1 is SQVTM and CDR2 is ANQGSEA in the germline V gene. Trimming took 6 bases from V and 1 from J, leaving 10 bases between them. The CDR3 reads CSVAPRSYEQYF. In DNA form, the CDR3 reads TGCAGCGTCGCCCCCAGGTCCTACGAGCAGTACTTC.

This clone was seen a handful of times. The CDR3 is CASTSGGATDTQYF. The CDR3 nucleotides read TGTGCCTCGACTAGCGGGGGGGCAACAGATACGCAGTATTTT. The rearrangement uses TRBV30 and TRBJ2-3; 14 bases map to TRBD2. Trimming took 7 bases from V and 3 from J; bases not matched to a gene: 3. CDR1 GTSNPN and CDR2 SVGIG come from the germline V gene (reference sequence). The CDR3 is 14 amino acids.

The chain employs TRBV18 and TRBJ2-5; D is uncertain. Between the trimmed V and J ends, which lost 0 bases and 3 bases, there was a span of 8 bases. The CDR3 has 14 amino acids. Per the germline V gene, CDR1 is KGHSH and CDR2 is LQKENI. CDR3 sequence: CASSPPSSKETQYF. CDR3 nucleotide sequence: TGTGCCAGCTCACCACCCTCTTCGAAAGAGACCCAGTACTTC.

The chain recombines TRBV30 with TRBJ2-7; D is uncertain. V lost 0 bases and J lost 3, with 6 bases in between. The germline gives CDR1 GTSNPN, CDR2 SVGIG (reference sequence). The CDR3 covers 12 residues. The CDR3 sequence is CAWSVQIYEQYF. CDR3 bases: TGTGCCTGGAGTGTACAGATCTACGAGCAGTACTTC.

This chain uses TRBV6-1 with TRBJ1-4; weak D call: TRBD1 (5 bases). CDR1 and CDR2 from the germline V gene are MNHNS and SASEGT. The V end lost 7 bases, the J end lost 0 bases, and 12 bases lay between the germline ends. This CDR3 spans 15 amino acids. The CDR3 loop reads CASNGGGATNEKLFF. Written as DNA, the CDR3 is TGTGCCAGCAACGGGGGTGGCGCAACTAATGAAAAACTGTTTTTT.

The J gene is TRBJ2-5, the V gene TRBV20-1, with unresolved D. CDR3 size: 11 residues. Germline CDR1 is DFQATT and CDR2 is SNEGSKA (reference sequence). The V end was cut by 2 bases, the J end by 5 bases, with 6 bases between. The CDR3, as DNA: TGCAGTGCTAGAACCGGGGAGACCCAGTACTTC. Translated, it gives CSARTGETQYF.

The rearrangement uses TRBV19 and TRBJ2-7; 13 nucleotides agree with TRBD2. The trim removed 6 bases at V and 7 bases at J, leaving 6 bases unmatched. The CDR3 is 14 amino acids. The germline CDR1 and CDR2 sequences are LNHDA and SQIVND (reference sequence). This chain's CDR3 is CASSRLAGGQEQYF. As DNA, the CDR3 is TGTGCCAGTAGCAGACTAGCGGGAGGACAGGAGCAGTACTTC.

The CDR3 spells CASSEMGQQNQPQHF. The CDR3 DNA reads as TGTGCCAGCAGTGAAATGGGACAGCAGAATCAGCCCCAGCATTTT. V is TRBV6-1 and J is TRBJ1-5; 7 bases map to TRBD1. The V gene end was trimmed by 2 bases and the J gene end by 4 bases; junction bases not matched to a gene: 5. This CDR3 region has 15 residues. Germline CDR1 and CDR2: MNHNS and SASEGT.

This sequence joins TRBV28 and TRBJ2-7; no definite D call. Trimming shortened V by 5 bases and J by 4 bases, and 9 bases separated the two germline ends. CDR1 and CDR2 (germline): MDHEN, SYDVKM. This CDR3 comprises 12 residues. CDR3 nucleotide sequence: TGTGCCAGCAGTGCCCCTGGTTACGAGCAGTACTTC. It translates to CASSAPGYEQYF. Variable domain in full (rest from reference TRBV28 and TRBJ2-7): DVKVTQSSRYLVKRTGEKVFLECVQDMDHENMFWYRQDPGLGLRLIYFSYDVKMKEKGDIPEGYSVSREKKERFSLILESASTNQTSMYLCASSAPGYEQYFGPGTRLTVT.

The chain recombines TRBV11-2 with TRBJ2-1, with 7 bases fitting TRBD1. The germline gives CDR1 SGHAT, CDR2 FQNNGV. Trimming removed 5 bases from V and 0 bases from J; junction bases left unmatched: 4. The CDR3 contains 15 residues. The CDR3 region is CASSNRGSSYNEQFF. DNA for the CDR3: TGTGCCAGCAGCAACAGGGGCAGCTCCTACAATGAGCAGTTCTTC.